One sample yielded the 13 T cell receptor beta chains listed below, sequenced in a study of blood T cell repertoires in COVID-19. Assay used: immunoSEQ multiplex PCR; TCRdb lists only in-frame clones, some missing. The table lists tens of thousands of clones, over 75% of them singletons. Specimen: peripheral blood. The receptor source for this set is a man aged 55-75 years with acute or convalescent COVID-19.

The genes are TRBV19 and TRBJ2-1, with 9 bases matching TRBD2. V shed 2 bases and J 4 bases; nucleotides not matched to a gene: 3. This CDR3 comprises 15 residues. The germline CDR1 and CDR2 sequences are LNHDA and SQIVND (reference sequence). DNA for the CDR3: TGTGCCAGTAGTATAAGTAGCGGGGGTTACAATGAGCAGTTCTTC. Encoded protein: CASSISSGGYNEQFF. The whole variable domain, remainder taken from reference TRBV19 and TRBJ2-1, is DGGITQSPKYLFRKEGQNVTLSCEQNLNHDAMYWYRQDPGQGLRLIYYSQIVNDFQKGDIAEGYSVSREKKESFPLTVTSAQKNPTAFYLCASSISSGGYNEQFFGPGTRLTVL.

The sample holds a few counts of this clone. The chain is built from TRBV30 and TRBJ2-7; D gene unclear. The V end lost 2 bases, the J end lost 4 bases, and 6 bases lay between the germline ends. This CDR3 has 11 residues. The germline V gene has CDR1 GTSNPN and CDR2 SVGIG (reference sequence). CDR3 protein: CAWSLSYEQYF. CDR3 nucleotide sequence: TGTGCCTGGAGTCTTTCTTACGAGCAGTACTTC. Complete variable domain (other parts from reference TRBV30 and TRBJ2-7): SQTIHQWPATLVQPVGSPLSLECTVEGTSNPNLYWYRQAAGRGLQLLFYSVGIGQISSEVPQNLSASRPQDRQFILSSKKLLLSDSGFYLCAWSLSYEQYFGPGTRLTVT.

The gene calls are TRBV6-4 and TRBJ2-7, with 9 positions matching TRBD2. Looked up from germline, CDR1 is MRHNA and CDR2 is SNTAGT. The CDR3 runs 15 residues. Trimming removed 6 bases from V and 7 bases from J; junction bases left unmatched: 13. The CDR3 reads CASRSAAGGPGEQYF. The CDR3 DNA sequence: TGTGCCAGCAGGAGCGCAGCGGGAGGCCCTGGAGAGCAGTACTTC.

The J gene is TRBJ2-5, the V gene TRBV2; D perhaps matches TRBD2 (6 bases). Germline values: CDR1 SNHLY, CDR2 FYNNEI. The V and J ends lost 6 bases and 0 bases respectively, with 17 bases between them. The CDR3 has 16 residues. The CDR3 coding sequence is TGTGCCAGCAGCCTTGGCGGGACTGCGTACCAAGAGACCCAGTACTTC. It translates to CASSLGGTAYQETQYF. The full variable domain, with the rest looked up from reference TRBV2 and TRBJ2-5, is EPEVTQTPSHQVTQMGQEVILRCVPISNHLYFYWYRQILGQKVEFLVSFYNNEISEKSEIFDDQFSVERPDGSNFTLKIRSTKLEDSAMYFCASSLGGTAYQETQYFGPGTRLLVL.

V gene TRBV28 combines with J gene TRBJ1-3; no clear D gene. This CDR3 is 16 amino acids long. The V end lost 4 bases, the J end lost 1 base, and 14 bases lay between the germline ends. Germline CDR1 is MDHEN and CDR2 is SYDVKM. Here the CDR3 DNA reads TGTGCCAGCAGTTCCCTTGAGGTAGCGTCTGGAAACACCATATATTTT. Translated, it gives CASSSLEVASGNTIYF.

CDR3 in DNA: TGCGCCAGCAGTCCTGGGACAAATAATCAGCCCCAGCATTTT. This codes for CASSPGTNNQPQHF. V and J are TRBV23-1 and TRBJ1-5, with TRBD1 as a possible D gene (6 bases). TRBV23-1 is flagged as an ORF with uncertain function. V was trimmed by 4 bases and J by 4 bases, leaving 11 bases between them. The CDR3 totals 14 residues.

Only one count was recorded for this clone. The chain uses TRBV7-9 and TRBJ2-3, with 11 bases matching TRBD2. Germline trimming cut 4 bases from V and 11 bases from J; bases unmatched to any gene: 8. Germline-derived CDR1 and CDR2 are SEHNR and FQNEAQ (reference sequence). The CDR3 has 14 amino acids. The DNA of the CDR3 is TGTGCCAGCAGCTCTACTAGCGGGGGACAGTTGCAGTATTTT. Encoded protein: CASSSTSGGQLQYF.

The chain uses TRBV14 and TRBJ1-1; D is unclear. Trimming left V 0 bases short and J 0 bases short, with 11 bases between. Germline CDR1 SGHDN, CDR2 FVKESK. The CDR3 runs to 16 residues. The CDR3 protein is CASSQDLGKLNTEAFF. The DNA for the CDR3 is TGTGCCAGCAGCCAAGATCTAGGCAAGCTGAACACTGAAGCTTTCTTT. The whole variable domain, remainder taken from reference TRBV14 and TRBJ1-1, is EAGVTQFPSHSVIEKGQTVTLRCDPISGHDNLYWYRRVMGKEIKFLLHFVKESKQDESGMPNNRFLAERTGGTYSTLKVQPAELEDSGVYFCASSQDLGKLNTEAFFGQGTRLTVV.

The chain couples TRBV13 to TRBJ2-6; 7 bases fit TRBD1. V trimming: 3 bases; J trimming: 2 bases; junction bases outside the gene matches: 10. The V gene's germline CDR1 is PRHDT and CDR2 FYEKMQ (reference sequence). The CDR3 consists of 18 residues. The CDR3 region has the DNA TGTGCCAGCAGCTTCGCAGTCGAAACAGGGGCTGGGGCCAACGTCCTGACTTTC. The encoded protein is CASSFAVETGAGANVLTF.

This chain connects TRBV5-1 to TRBJ1-2; 7 bases map to TRBD1. Trimming took 0 bases from V and 7 from J; bases not matched to a gene: 12. Germline V CDR1 and CDR2: SGHRS, YFSETQ. The CDR3 covers 16 residues. DNA for the CDR3: TGCGCCAGCAGCTTGGGACAGGGAACAACCGGGGGTGGCTACACCTTC. It codes for CASSLGQGTTGGGYTF.

The chain joins TRBV9 to TRBJ2-2; 8 bases map to TRBD1. Germline trimming cut 3 bases from V and 7 bases from J; bases unmatched to any gene: 5. Germline V CDR1 and CDR2: SGDLS, YYNGEE. The CDR3 spans 14 residues. The chain's CDR3 is CASSARTGFGELFF. In DNA form, the CDR3 reads TGTGCCAGCAGCGCCCGGACAGGGTTCGGGGAGCTGTTTTTT.

The chain links TRBV5-5 to TRBJ2-2, with 7 bases matching TRBD1. The germline V gene has CDR1 SGHKS and CDR2 YYEKEE (reference sequence). The CDR3 sequence is 14 residues long. The V segment lost 3 bases and the J segment 5 bases; nucleotides outside the gene matches: 4. CDR3 nucleotide sequence: TGTGCCAGCAGCTCAATGGACAGGACCGGGGAGCTGTTTTTT. Translated, it gives CASSSMDRTGELFF.

V and J are TRBV7-8 and TRBJ1-2, with 9 bases aligning to TRBD1. Trimming at V came to 5 bases and at J to 4 bases, leaving 8 bases not matched to a gene. Germline CDR1 reads SGHVS; CDR2 reads FQNEAQ. This CDR3 region has 15 residues. This chain's CDR3 is CASSQTDRGGYGYTF. DNA of the CDR3: TGTGCCAGCAGCCAAACGGACAGGGGTGGCTATGGCTACACCTTC.